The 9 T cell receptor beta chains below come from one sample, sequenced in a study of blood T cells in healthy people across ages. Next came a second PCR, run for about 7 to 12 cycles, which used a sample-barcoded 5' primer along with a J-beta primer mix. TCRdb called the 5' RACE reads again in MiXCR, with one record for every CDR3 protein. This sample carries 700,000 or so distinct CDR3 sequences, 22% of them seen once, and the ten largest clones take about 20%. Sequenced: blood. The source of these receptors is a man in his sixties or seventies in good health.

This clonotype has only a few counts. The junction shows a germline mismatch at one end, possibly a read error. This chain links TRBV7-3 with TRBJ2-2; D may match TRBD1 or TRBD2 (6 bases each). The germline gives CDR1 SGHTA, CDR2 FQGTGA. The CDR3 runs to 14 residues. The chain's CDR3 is CASSLTGAPGELFF. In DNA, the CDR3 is TGTGCCAGCAGCCTAACGGGGGCCCCCGGGGAGCTGTTTTTT.

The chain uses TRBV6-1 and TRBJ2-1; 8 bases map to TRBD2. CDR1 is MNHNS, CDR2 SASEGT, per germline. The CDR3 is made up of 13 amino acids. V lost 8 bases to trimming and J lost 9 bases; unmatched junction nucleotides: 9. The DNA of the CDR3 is TGTGCCAGCTCACGGCGGGAGGTTGGTGAGCAGTTCTTC. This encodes CASSRREVGEQFF.

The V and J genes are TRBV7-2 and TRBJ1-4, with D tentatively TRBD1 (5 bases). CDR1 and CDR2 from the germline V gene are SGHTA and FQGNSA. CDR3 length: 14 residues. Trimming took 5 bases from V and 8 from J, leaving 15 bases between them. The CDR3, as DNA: TGTGCCAGCAGCCCTGGGGGAGGCTGGGAAAAACTGTTTTTT. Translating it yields CASSPGGGWEKLFF.

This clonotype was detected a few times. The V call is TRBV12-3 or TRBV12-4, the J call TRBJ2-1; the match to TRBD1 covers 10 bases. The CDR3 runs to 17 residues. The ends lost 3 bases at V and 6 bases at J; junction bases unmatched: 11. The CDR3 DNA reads TGTGCCAGCAGTTTTTCCCAGGGACAGGGGAGGCTCAATGAGCAGTTCTTC. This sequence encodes CASSFSQGQGRLNEQFF.

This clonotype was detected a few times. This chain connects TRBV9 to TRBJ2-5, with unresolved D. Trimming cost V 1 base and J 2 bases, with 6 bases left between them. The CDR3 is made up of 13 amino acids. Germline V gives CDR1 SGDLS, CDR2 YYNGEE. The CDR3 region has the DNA TGTGCCAGCAGCGTATACGAGCAAGAGACCCAGTACTTC. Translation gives CASSVYEQETQYF.

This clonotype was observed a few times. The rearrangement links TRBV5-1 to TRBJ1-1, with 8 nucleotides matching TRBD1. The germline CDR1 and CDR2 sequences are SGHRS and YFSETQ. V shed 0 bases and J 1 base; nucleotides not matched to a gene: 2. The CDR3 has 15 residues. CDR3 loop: CASSLATGANTEAFF. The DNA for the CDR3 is TGCGCCAGCAGCTTGGCGACAGGGGCGAACACTGAAGCTTTCTTT. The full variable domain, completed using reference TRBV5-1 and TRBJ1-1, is KAGVTQTPRYLIKTRGQQVTLSCSPISGHRSVSWYQQTPGQGLQFLFEYFSETQRNKGNFPGRFSGRQFSNSRSEMNVSTLELGDSALYLCASSLATGANTEAFFGQGTRLTVV.

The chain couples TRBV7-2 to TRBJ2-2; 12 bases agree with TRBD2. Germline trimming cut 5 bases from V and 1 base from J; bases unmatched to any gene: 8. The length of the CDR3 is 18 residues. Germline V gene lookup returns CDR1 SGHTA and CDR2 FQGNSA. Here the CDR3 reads CASSLGLAGKRNTGELFF. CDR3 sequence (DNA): TGTGCCAGCAGCCTTGGACTAGCGGGGAAAAGGAACACCGGGGAGCTGTTTTTT.

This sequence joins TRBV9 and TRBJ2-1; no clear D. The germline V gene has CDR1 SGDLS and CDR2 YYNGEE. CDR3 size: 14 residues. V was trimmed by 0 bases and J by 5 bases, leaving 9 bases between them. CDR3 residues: CASSVGGFNNEQFF. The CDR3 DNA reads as TGTGCCAGCAGCGTAGGTGGTTTTAACAATGAGCAGTTCTTC.

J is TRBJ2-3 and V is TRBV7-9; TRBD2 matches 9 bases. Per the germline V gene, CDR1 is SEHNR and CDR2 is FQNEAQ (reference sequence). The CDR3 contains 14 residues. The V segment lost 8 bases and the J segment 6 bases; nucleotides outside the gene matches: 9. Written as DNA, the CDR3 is TGTGCCAGCTTATACGGCGGGGGGGCCGATACGCAGTATTTT. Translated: CASLYGGGADTQYF.